Shown below are 23 T cell receptor beta chains from a single sample sequenced in a study of T-cell reconstitution after alpha-beta-depleted transplantation in children. Unique molecular identifiers featured in how the TCRbeta library was prepared. TCRdb re-analysed the PCR reads in MiXCR, keeping a single row per CDR3 protein. The sample includes more than 400,000 distinct CDR3 sequences, approximately 10% of them seen just once. Specimen: PBMCs, mostly from graft donor cells, collected 180 days after TCRalphabeta/CD19-depleted stem cell transplant. The receptors stem from a female patient between 2 and 10 years old who had a stem cell transplant for aplastic anemia, so the T cells may come from the graft donor.

The rearrangement joins TRBV29-1 to TRBJ1-1; D not resolved. This CDR3 comprises 13 residues. CDR1 SQVTM and CDR2 ANQGSEA come from the germline V gene. Trimming shortened V by 2 bases and J by 1 base, and 8 bases separated the two germline ends. The CDR3 spells CSVEIRENTEAFF. DNA of the CDR3: TGCAGCGTTGAAATACGGGAGAACACTGAAGCTTTCTTT.

The V and J genes are TRBV27 and TRBJ2-1, with unresolved D. Trimming took 5 bases from V and 6 from J, leaving 11 bases between them. The germline V gene has CDR1 MNHEY and CDR2 SMNVEV (reference sequence). This CDR3 comprises 13 residues. The CDR3 DNA is TGTGCCAGCAGTCGGATGGTAGGCAATGAGCAGTTCTTC. This sequence encodes CASSRMVGNEQFF.

This clonotype has more than one count but fewer than ten. This chain uses TRBV20-1 with TRBJ2-1, with 12 positions matching TRBD2. Per the germline V gene, CDR1 is DFQATT and CDR2 is SNEGSKA (reference sequence). The CDR3 has 15 residues. Trimming at V came to 2 bases and at J to 7 bases, leaving 6 bases not matched to a gene. The CDR3 coding sequence is TGCAGTGCTAGAAAGACTAGCGGGAGTAAAAATGAGCAGTTCTTC. Translated, it gives CSARKTSGSKNEQFF.

This clonotype turned up a few times. This rearrangement joins TRBV19 to TRBJ2-1, with TRBD2 matching over 10 bases. There are 15 residues in the CDR3. Germline V gene sequence: CDR1 LNHDA, CDR2 SQIVND (reference sequence). The junction had 6 bases not matched to a gene; V was cut back by 8 bases and J by 2 bases. CDR3 protein: CASAMSGRAYNEQFF. CDR3 bases: TGTGCCAGTGCGATGAGCGGGAGGGCCTACAATGAGCAGTTCTTC.

This clonotype turned up a few times. The chain recombines TRBV10-3 with TRBJ2-7; the match to TRBD2 covers 11 bases. From germline, CDR1 is ENHRY and CDR2 SYGVKD. The J segment lost 5 bases and the V segment lost 5 bases, leaving 5 bases of the junction unmatched. The CDR3 is 14 residues long. CDR3: CAISPSGRSHEQYF. The CDR3 DNA sequence: TGTGCCATCAGTCCTAGCGGGAGGTCCCACGAGCAGTACTTC.

This clonotype turned up a few times. The chain uses TRBV4-3 and TRBJ2-5, with a weak D call TRBD2 (5 bases). The CDR3 has 15 residues. V was shortened by 4 bases and J by 2 bases, with 14 bases between the two germline ends. Germline V lookup: CDR1 LGHNA, CDR2 YSLEER. The CDR3 region is CASSRTSRNQETQYF. Written as DNA, the CDR3 is TGCGCCAGCAGCCGGACTTCTAGAAATCAAGAGACCCAGTACTTC.

This clonotype was seen a handful of times. This chain links TRBV29-1 with TRBJ2-1, with D unresolved. CDR3 size: 14 residues. Deletions cut 6 bases from V and 4 bases from J, with 16 bases between. The germline gives CDR1 SQVTM, CDR2 ANQGSEA. DNA for the CDR3: TGCAGCGTCCAAGGTCAGCACCTTTACAATGAGCAGTTCTTC. Translating it yields CSVQGQHLYNEQFF.

The rearrangement uses TRBV29-1 and TRBJ2-1; 10 nucleotides align to TRBD2. Trimming cost V 1 base and J 7 bases; bases outside gene matches: 10. Germline V gene sequence: CDR1 SQVTM, CDR2 ANQGSEA. The CDR3 spans 16 residues. DNA of the CDR3: TGCAGCGTTGAAGGCGGTGGGGGACTAGCGCGGAATGAGCAGTTCTTC. Translating gives CSVEGGGGLARNEQFF.

Only a few counts were recorded for this clonotype. V and J are TRBV20-1 and TRBJ2-7; D possibly matches TRBD1 or TRBD2 (5 bases each). The CDR3 is made up of 11 amino acids. The germline V gene has CDR1 DFQATT and CDR2 SNEGSKA (reference sequence). Trimming cost V 5 bases and J 4 bases, with 9 bases left between them. CDR3 loop: CSAGGQYEQYV. In DNA form, the CDR3 reads TGCAGTGCTGGGGGTCAATACGAGCAGTACGTC.

This clonotype was counted between two and nine times. The V and J genes are TRBV6-1 and TRBJ2-7; 8 bases are shared with TRBD2. The J segment lost 6 bases and the V segment lost 6 bases, leaving 10 bases of the junction unmatched. The CDR3 runs 14 residues. The V gene's germline CDR1 is MNHNS and CDR2 SASEGT. The CDR3 here is CASSRGTSPLEQYF. The CDR3 nucleotides are TGTGCCAGCAGCCGCGGGACTAGTCCTCTCGAGCAGTACTTC.

The chain couples TRBV20-1 to TRBJ2-2; 10 bases match TRBD2. Trimming took 3 bases from V and 6 from J; bases not matched to a gene: 7. Germline V gene data show CDR1 as DFQATT and CDR2 as SNEGSKA (reference sequence). The CDR3 length is 15 residues. The CDR3 region is CSARGSGRAPGELFF. As DNA, the CDR3 is TGCAGTGCTAGGGGCAGCGGGAGGGCCCCCGGGGAGCTGTTTTTT.

The gene calls are TRBV5-1 and TRBJ2-1, with D possibly matching TRBD2 (6 bases). The length of the CDR3 is 15 residues. The V gene lost 4 bases and the J gene lost 3 bases, with 14 bases spanning the gap. Germline assignment: CDR1 SGHRS and CDR2 YFSETQ. The CDR3 region has the DNA TGCGCCAGCAGCCCCCAGCGGGCTCGCTACAATGAGCAGTTCTTC. Translating gives CASSPQRARYNEQFF.

This clonotype was observed many times. This chain links TRBV24-1 with TRBJ2-5; D may be TRBD2 (7 bases). Germline V gives CDR1 KGHDR, CDR2 SFDVKD. This CDR3 region has 16 residues. Between the trimmed V and J ends, which lost 3 bases and 1 base, there was a span of 14 bases. The CDR3 bases are TGTGCCACCAGTGATCCAGGCGGGGGCTTCCAAGAGACCCAGTACTTC. This sequence encodes CATSDPGGGFQETQYF.

The chain links TRBV14 to TRBJ1-2; 8 positions agree with TRBD1. J gave up 2 bases and V 3 bases, and 11 bases lay outside the gene matches. Germline lookup yields CDR1 SGHDN and CDR2 FVKESK. This CDR3 comprises 17 residues. The CDR3 DNA follows: TGTGCCAGCAGCCAGCTAAGGGGGACAGGATCCAACTATGGCTACACCTTC. This sequence encodes CASSQLRGTGSNYGYTF. Supplemented by reference TRBV14 and TRBJ1-2, the full variable domain reads EAGVTQFPSHSVIEKGQTVTLRCDPISGHDNLYWYRRVMGKEIKFLLHFVKESKQDESGMPNNRFLAERTGGTYSTLKVQPAELEDSGVYFCASSQLRGTGSNYGYTFGSGTRLTVV.

This chain uses TRBV5-1 with TRBJ2-5; 7 bases agree with TRBD1. The V gene's germline CDR1 is SGHRS and CDR2 YFSETQ. CDR3 length: 14 residues. J lost 5 bases, V lost 4 bases, and 8 bases had no gene match. As DNA, the CDR3 is TGCGCCAGCAGCCTACCGACAGGGCGCGAGACCCAGTACTTC. This sequence encodes CASSLPTGRETQYF.

The rearrangement links TRBV21-1 to TRBJ1-5. TRBV21-1 is flagged as a pseudogene. The CDR3 has 16 residues. CDR3 nucleotides: TGTGCCAGCAGCAAAGCGCGGCCGGGAGGGGATCAGCCCCAGCATTTT. It specifies CASSKARPGGDQPQHF.

V and J are TRBV9 and TRBJ2-3, with 15 bases fitting TRBD2. The CDR3 is 20 amino acids. V shed 0 bases and J 3 bases; nucleotides not matched to a gene: 11. Germline V gives CDR1 SGDLS, CDR2 YYNGEE. The CDR3: CASSVGVSGTSGRPTDTQYF. For the CDR3, the DNA is TGTGCCAGCAGCGTAGGCGTCAGCGGGACTAGCGGGAGGCCTACAGATACGCAGTATTTT.

This chain joins TRBV10-2 and TRBJ1-5, with TRBD1 as a possible D gene (6 bases). Germline lookup yields CDR1 WSHSY and CDR2 SAAADI. The CDR3 runs 13 residues. Trimming pared 6 bases from V and 7 bases from J, leaving 13 bases between. The CDR3 DNA follows: TGCGCCAGCAGCGTACAGGGAACCCAGCCCCAGCATTTT. It codes for CASSVQGTQPQHF.

This clonotype has ten or more counts. J is TRBJ2-5 and V is TRBV29-1; D may be TRBD1 (6 bases). Germline V CDR1 and CDR2: SQVTM, ANQGSEA. Between the trimmed V and J ends, which lost 2 bases and 6 bases, there was a span of 13 bases. The CDR3 consists of 13 residues. The DNA for the CDR3 is TGCAGCGTTGAACAGGCAGGGGCGCAGACCCAGTACTTC. Translating gives CSVEQAGAQTQYF.

The gene calls are TRBV12-3 or TRBV12-4 and TRBJ1-1, with D possibly matching TRBD1 (6 bases). Trimming removed 6 bases at V and 6 bases at J, with 17 bases between. CDR3 length: 14 amino acids. The CDR3 coding sequence is TGTGCCAGCAGAGTCTCGGGGGGCAGGTCTGAAGCTTTCTTT. The encoded protein is CASRVSGGRSEAFF.

The genes are TRBV9 and TRBJ2-1, with D tentatively TRBD2 (6 bases). V gave up 1 base and J gave up 9 bases, with 20 bases separating them. The CDR3 contains 16 residues. CDR1 SGDLS and CDR2 YYNGEE come from the germline V gene. CDR3 DNA: TGTGCCAGCAGCGTAACGTGGGCCCGCGGGGCCCCTGAGCAGTTCTTC. Its protein is CASSVTWARGAPEQFF.

This clonotype has more than one count but fewer than ten. The V call is TRBV4-2, the J call TRBJ2-7; D perhaps matches TRBD2 (5 bases). CDR1 is LGHNA and CDR2 is YNFKEQ in the germline V gene. With 4 bases removed from V and 0 bases from J, the gap between germline ends came to 16 bases. There are 16 residues in the CDR3. For the CDR3, the DNA is TGTGCCAGCAGCCGGGCCCGGACGGAGGCCTCCTACGAGCAGTACTTC. This gives the protein CASSRARTEASYEQYF.

This clonotype was seen repeatedly, ten times or more. The V and J genes are TRBV7-2 and TRBJ1-6, with D possibly TRBD1 on 5 matching bases. Trimming removed 3 bases at V and 6 bases at J, with 9 bases between. The CDR3 loop spans 14 amino acids. CDR1 and CDR2 (germline): SGHTA, FQGNSA. In DNA, the CDR3 is TGTGCCAGCAGCTTGGGGGACCGTAATTCACCCCTCCACTTT. Translating it yields CASSLGDRNSPLHF. The whole variable domain, filled in from reference TRBV7-2 and TRBJ1-6, reads GAGVSQSPSNKVTEKGKDVELRCDPISGHTALYWYRQSLGQGLEFLIYFQGNSAPDKSGLPSDRFSAERTGGSVSTLTIQRTQQEDSAVYLCASSLGDRNSPLHFGNGTRLTVT.